Each of the 2 T cell receptor beta chains below was sequenced from the same sample in a study of human T cells and chemical hapten exposure (dated by TCRdb to the early 2020s). This specimen's time point label, per the study, means: patch test 2, 6 weeks after DPC sensitization. Per the publication, the treatment or condition label means: therapeutic diphenylcyclopropenone sensitization with weekly scalp DPC. Library creation used RACE. The sample was run on a NextSeq 500. The public reads were run again by TCRdb, first through fastp at Q25 and then through MiXCR, and only productive beta chains were kept. Here each entry gathers all rows of one CDR3 protein and keeps the most common genes and DNA. The sample yields approximately 85,000 distinct CDR3 sequences; roughly 10% were counted once. The ten most abundant clones make up 2% to 2.5% of the sample. Sample: whole blood, taken in connection with sensitization to the hapten diphenylcyclopropenone (DPC). The origin of the receptors is a young woman with alopecia areata. Some clones in this sample may be carry-over from other donors' samples.

This clonotype was recorded at least ten times. The rearrangement uses TRBV20-1 and TRBJ1-2, with a weak D call TRBD1 (5 bases). CDR3 length: 13 residues. V lost 3 bases and J lost 3, with 11 bases in between. Germline V gene sequence: CDR1 DFQATT, CDR2 SNEGSKA (reference sequence). The CDR3 DNA sequence: TGCAGTGCTAGGGGGGAGTTGGACTATGGCTACACCTTC. It translates to CSARGELDYGYTF.

In its sample, this clonotype was seen a few times. The rearrangement joins TRBV12-3 or TRBV12-4 to TRBJ2-1; possibly TRBD1 for D (5 bases). CDR3 length: 14 amino acids. The V gene lost 3 bases and the J gene lost 4 bases, with 10 bases spanning the gap. The chain's CDR3 is CASSLEQEYNEQFF. CDR3 coding DNA: TGTGCCAGCAGTTTGGAACAGGAGTACAATGAGCAGTTCTTC.